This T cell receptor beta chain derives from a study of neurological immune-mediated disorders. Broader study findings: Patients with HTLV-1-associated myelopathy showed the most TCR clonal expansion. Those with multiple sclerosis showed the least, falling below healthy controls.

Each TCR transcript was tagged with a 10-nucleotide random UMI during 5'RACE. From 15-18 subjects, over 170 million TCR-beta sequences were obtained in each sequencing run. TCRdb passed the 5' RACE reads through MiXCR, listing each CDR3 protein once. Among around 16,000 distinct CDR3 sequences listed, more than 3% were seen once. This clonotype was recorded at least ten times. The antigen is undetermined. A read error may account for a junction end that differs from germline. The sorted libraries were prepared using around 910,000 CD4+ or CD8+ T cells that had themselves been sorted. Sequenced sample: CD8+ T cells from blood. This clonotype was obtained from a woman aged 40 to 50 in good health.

CDR3 coding DNA: TGTGCCAGCAGCCTAACTAGCGGGAGCGGCGGGGAGCTGTTTTTT. Its translation is CASSLTSGSGGELFF. V gene TRBV7-3 combines with J gene TRBJ2-2; TRBD2 agrees at 11 bases. CDR1 and CDR2 (germline): SGHTA, FQGTGA. The CDR3 has 15 residues.